Following are 18 T cell receptor beta chains from one sample sequenced in a study of vaccination and CD4 T cells after COVID-19. These receptors' targets are unknown. The Oncomine TCR Beta short-read assay sequenced DNA from cultured CD4+ T cells. TCRdb itself ran the PCR reads through MiXCR, one entry per CDR3 protein. The sample lists 15,000 to 20,000 distinct CDR3 sequences, 61% occurring once. Noted treatment: approximately 9-day PBMC culture with coronavirus spike peptide pools or control peptides (ViraFEST assay). The specimen was CD4+ T cells from blood, cultured in vitro. The receptors come from a human donor who had recovered from COVID-19.

A note on this clonotype: Mismatch with germline at one junction end may stem from a read error. The CDR3 loop is CASSPSARGNAIYF. The CDR3 DNA is TGTGCCAGCAGCCCATCCGCAAGGGGAAACGCCATATATTTT. The chain links TRBV7-2 to TRBJ1-3, with D tentatively TRBD1 (5 bases). This CDR3 has 14 amino acids. Looked up from germline, CDR1 is SGHTA and CDR2 is FQGNSA.

This chain links TRBV7-8 with TRBJ2-7, with D unresolved. CDR1 and CDR2 from the germline V gene are SGHVS and FQNEAQ. The V end was cut by 1 base, the J end by 0 bases, with 7 bases between. This CDR3 is built from 14 residues. CDR3 sequence: CASSLDYGSYEQYF. The CDR3 DNA sequence: TGTGCCAGCAGCTTAGATTACGGCTCCTACGAGCAGTACTTC.

The chain employs TRBV9 and TRBJ1-1; D is undetermined. V was trimmed by 0 bases and J by 3 bases, leaving 6 bases between them. Per germline, CDR1 SGDLS and CDR2 YYNGEE. This CDR3 has 13 residues. The CDR3 sequence is CASSVELDTEAFF. The CDR3 bases are TGTGCCAGCAGCGTAGAATTGGACACTGAAGCTTTCTTT.

The chain employs TRBV6-2 or TRBV6-3 and TRBJ2-6, with D uncertain. V was pared by 5 bases and J by 8 bases, with 19 bases between. In germline, CDR1 is MNHEY, CDR2 SVGEGT. The length of the CDR3 is 16 residues. The CDR3 sequence is CASSTDPFMETNVLTF. The CDR3 coding sequence is TGTGCCAGCAGTACCGACCCCTTCATGGAGACCAACGTCCTGACTTTC.

This clonotype appeared a few times. The rearrangement uses TRBV6-1 and TRBJ1-6, with D hard to call. The ends were cut back, 6 bases at V and 0 bases at J, with 9 bases in the middle. Per the germline V gene, CDR1 is MNHNS and CDR2 is SASEGT. This CDR3 has 15 amino acids. The DNA for the CDR3 is TGTGCCAGCAGGAAGGGAACCTCCTATAATTCACCCCTCCACTTT. Translating it yields CASRKGTSYNSPLHF.

The rearrangement links TRBV19 to TRBJ2-2, with 9 bases matching TRBD1. The junction had 7 bases not matched to a gene; V was cut back by 8 bases and J by 6 bases. Germline CDR1 and CDR2: LNHDA and SQIVND (reference sequence). The CDR3 loop spans 14 amino acids. The CDR3 region has the DNA TGTGCCAGTTGGGACAGGGTGACACCCGGGGAGCTGTTTTTT. Translating gives CASWDRVTPGELFF.

This sequence joins TRBV20-1 and TRBJ2-1, with 11 bases lining up with TRBD2. The CDR3 extends over 16 amino acids. Unmatched junction bases numbered 15, after V lost 5 bases and J lost 9 bases. Germline values: CDR1 DFQATT, CDR2 SNEGSKA (reference sequence). In DNA, the CDR3 is TGCAGTGCTTTCCTACTAGCGGGAGACAGGAGTGGTGAGCAGTTCTTC. Translated, it gives CSAFLLAGDRSGEQFF.

V and J are TRBV6-1 and TRBJ1-1; TRBD1 matches at 10 bases. This CDR3 contains 15 residues. The J segment lost 1 base and the V segment lost 5 bases, leaving 4 bases of the junction unmatched. Germline loops: CDR1 MNHNS, CDR2 SASEGT. CDR3 DNA: TGTGCCAGCAGTAAACGACAGGGGGCGAACACTGAAGCTTTCTTT. This sequence encodes CASSKRQGANTEAFF.

The chain links TRBV29-1 to TRBJ1-5; weak D call: TRBD1 (5 bases). Germline V gene sequence: CDR1 SQVTM, CDR2 ANQGSEA. The CDR3 sequence is 13 residues long. V lost 4 bases and J lost 5, with 12 bases in between. The CDR3: CSVVGQGDQPQHF. The DNA for the CDR3 is TGCAGCGTTGTCGGCCAGGGCGATCAGCCCCAGCATTTT.

This chain connects TRBV2 to TRBJ1-5; 10 nucleotides line up with TRBD1. The V gene's germline CDR1 is SNHLY and CDR2 FYNNEI. J gave up 12 bases and V 6 bases, and 5 bases lay outside the gene matches. CDR3 length equals 12 residues. CDR3 residues: CASRLGQGIQHF. Written as DNA, the CDR3 is TGTGCCAGCAGGCTGGGACAGGGGATCCAGCATTTT.

The rearrangement links TRBV7-9 to TRBJ1-5, with D uncertain. This CDR3 has 13 amino acids. Trimming left V 5 bases short and J 2 bases short, with 7 bases between. Germline CDR1 reads SEHNR; CDR2 reads FQNEAQ (reference sequence). CDR3 DNA sequence: TGTGCCAGCAGCCTTTATGGCAATCAGCCCCAGCATTTT. Encoded protein: CASSLYGNQPQHF.

The chain joins TRBV20-1 to TRBJ2-5; TRBD2 matches at 11 bases. V trimming: 3 bases; J trimming: 5 bases; junction bases outside the gene matches: 20. The CDR3 is 19 residues long. Germline lookup yields CDR1 DFQATT and CDR2 SNEGSKA (reference sequence). For the CDR3, the DNA is TGCAGTGCTAGTGCCGGTGTGAAGGAAGTAGCGGGAGGGTCGGAGACCCAGTACTTC. It encodes CSASAGVKEVAGGSETQYF.

This chain uses TRBV28 with TRBJ2-2, with D possibly TRBD1 on 6 matching bases. Germline lookup yields CDR1 MDHEN and CDR2 SYDVKM. CDR3 length: 17 residues. Trimming removed 6 bases at V and 2 bases at J, with 19 bases between. CDR3 DNA: TGTGCCAGCAGCCCCCTCGCCGGACAGATAAACACCGGGGAGCTGTTTTTT. This gives the protein CASSPLAGQINTGELFF.

The chain is built from TRBV7-3 and TRBJ1-2; D not certain. The CDR3 runs to 13 residues. Germline-derived CDR1 and CDR2 are SGHTA and FQGTGA. V lost 0 bases, J lost 8 bases, and 10 bases lay in between. The CDR3 nucleotides are TGTGCCAGCAGCTTAACAGCCCTCGGGGGCTACACCTTC. Amino acid sequence: CASSLTALGGYTF.

The chain links TRBV20-1 to TRBJ2-3; TRBD2 aligns across 10 bases. The length of the CDR3 is 14 residues. The J segment lost 4 bases and the V segment lost 1 base, leaving 2 bases of the junction unmatched. The germline gives CDR1 DFQATT, CDR2 SNEGSKA (reference sequence). CDR3 DNA: TGCAGTGCTAGAGGGGGGACTAGCGCAGATACGCAGTATTTT. Translation gives CSARGGTSADTQYF.

The chain recombines TRBV19 with TRBJ2-5, with unresolved D. V lost 3 bases and J 1 base, leaving 9 bases between the germline ends. The CDR3 contains 14 residues. The germline CDR1 and CDR2 sequences are LNHDA and SQIVND (reference sequence). This CDR3 is CASSIGAIQETQYF. The CDR3 DNA follows: TGTGCCAGTAGTATCGGCGCCATCCAAGAGACCCAGTACTTC. Full variable domain (outside the CDR3, taken from reference TRBV19 and TRBJ2-5): DGGITQSPKYLFRKEGQNVTLSCEQNLNHDAMYWYRQDPGQGLRLIYYSQIVNDFQKGDIAEGYSVSREKKESFPLTVTSAQKNPTAFYLCASSIGAIQETQYFGPGTRLLVL.

This clonotype appeared a few times. V usage is TRBV5-1 and J usage is TRBJ2-5, with 8 bases fitting TRBD2. The V and J ends lost 4 bases and 1 base, in that order; junction bases with no gene match: 0. There are 13 residues in the CDR3. Per germline, CDR1 SGHRS and CDR2 YFSETQ. The CDR3 is CASSRGGQETQYF. Here the CDR3 DNA reads TGCGCCAGCAGCCGGGGGGGCCAAGAGACCCAGTACTTC.

V usage is TRBV7-8 and J usage is TRBJ1-3; the D gene is possibly TRBD1 (5 bases). CDR1 SGHVS and CDR2 FQNEAQ come from the germline V gene. Trimming shortened V by 2 bases and J by 0 bases, and 8 bases separated the two germline ends. The CDR3 is 15 amino acids. The CDR3 region has the DNA TGTGCCAGCAGCTTACAGGGTCTCTCTGGAAACACCATATATTTT. Translating it yields CASSLQGLSGNTIYF.